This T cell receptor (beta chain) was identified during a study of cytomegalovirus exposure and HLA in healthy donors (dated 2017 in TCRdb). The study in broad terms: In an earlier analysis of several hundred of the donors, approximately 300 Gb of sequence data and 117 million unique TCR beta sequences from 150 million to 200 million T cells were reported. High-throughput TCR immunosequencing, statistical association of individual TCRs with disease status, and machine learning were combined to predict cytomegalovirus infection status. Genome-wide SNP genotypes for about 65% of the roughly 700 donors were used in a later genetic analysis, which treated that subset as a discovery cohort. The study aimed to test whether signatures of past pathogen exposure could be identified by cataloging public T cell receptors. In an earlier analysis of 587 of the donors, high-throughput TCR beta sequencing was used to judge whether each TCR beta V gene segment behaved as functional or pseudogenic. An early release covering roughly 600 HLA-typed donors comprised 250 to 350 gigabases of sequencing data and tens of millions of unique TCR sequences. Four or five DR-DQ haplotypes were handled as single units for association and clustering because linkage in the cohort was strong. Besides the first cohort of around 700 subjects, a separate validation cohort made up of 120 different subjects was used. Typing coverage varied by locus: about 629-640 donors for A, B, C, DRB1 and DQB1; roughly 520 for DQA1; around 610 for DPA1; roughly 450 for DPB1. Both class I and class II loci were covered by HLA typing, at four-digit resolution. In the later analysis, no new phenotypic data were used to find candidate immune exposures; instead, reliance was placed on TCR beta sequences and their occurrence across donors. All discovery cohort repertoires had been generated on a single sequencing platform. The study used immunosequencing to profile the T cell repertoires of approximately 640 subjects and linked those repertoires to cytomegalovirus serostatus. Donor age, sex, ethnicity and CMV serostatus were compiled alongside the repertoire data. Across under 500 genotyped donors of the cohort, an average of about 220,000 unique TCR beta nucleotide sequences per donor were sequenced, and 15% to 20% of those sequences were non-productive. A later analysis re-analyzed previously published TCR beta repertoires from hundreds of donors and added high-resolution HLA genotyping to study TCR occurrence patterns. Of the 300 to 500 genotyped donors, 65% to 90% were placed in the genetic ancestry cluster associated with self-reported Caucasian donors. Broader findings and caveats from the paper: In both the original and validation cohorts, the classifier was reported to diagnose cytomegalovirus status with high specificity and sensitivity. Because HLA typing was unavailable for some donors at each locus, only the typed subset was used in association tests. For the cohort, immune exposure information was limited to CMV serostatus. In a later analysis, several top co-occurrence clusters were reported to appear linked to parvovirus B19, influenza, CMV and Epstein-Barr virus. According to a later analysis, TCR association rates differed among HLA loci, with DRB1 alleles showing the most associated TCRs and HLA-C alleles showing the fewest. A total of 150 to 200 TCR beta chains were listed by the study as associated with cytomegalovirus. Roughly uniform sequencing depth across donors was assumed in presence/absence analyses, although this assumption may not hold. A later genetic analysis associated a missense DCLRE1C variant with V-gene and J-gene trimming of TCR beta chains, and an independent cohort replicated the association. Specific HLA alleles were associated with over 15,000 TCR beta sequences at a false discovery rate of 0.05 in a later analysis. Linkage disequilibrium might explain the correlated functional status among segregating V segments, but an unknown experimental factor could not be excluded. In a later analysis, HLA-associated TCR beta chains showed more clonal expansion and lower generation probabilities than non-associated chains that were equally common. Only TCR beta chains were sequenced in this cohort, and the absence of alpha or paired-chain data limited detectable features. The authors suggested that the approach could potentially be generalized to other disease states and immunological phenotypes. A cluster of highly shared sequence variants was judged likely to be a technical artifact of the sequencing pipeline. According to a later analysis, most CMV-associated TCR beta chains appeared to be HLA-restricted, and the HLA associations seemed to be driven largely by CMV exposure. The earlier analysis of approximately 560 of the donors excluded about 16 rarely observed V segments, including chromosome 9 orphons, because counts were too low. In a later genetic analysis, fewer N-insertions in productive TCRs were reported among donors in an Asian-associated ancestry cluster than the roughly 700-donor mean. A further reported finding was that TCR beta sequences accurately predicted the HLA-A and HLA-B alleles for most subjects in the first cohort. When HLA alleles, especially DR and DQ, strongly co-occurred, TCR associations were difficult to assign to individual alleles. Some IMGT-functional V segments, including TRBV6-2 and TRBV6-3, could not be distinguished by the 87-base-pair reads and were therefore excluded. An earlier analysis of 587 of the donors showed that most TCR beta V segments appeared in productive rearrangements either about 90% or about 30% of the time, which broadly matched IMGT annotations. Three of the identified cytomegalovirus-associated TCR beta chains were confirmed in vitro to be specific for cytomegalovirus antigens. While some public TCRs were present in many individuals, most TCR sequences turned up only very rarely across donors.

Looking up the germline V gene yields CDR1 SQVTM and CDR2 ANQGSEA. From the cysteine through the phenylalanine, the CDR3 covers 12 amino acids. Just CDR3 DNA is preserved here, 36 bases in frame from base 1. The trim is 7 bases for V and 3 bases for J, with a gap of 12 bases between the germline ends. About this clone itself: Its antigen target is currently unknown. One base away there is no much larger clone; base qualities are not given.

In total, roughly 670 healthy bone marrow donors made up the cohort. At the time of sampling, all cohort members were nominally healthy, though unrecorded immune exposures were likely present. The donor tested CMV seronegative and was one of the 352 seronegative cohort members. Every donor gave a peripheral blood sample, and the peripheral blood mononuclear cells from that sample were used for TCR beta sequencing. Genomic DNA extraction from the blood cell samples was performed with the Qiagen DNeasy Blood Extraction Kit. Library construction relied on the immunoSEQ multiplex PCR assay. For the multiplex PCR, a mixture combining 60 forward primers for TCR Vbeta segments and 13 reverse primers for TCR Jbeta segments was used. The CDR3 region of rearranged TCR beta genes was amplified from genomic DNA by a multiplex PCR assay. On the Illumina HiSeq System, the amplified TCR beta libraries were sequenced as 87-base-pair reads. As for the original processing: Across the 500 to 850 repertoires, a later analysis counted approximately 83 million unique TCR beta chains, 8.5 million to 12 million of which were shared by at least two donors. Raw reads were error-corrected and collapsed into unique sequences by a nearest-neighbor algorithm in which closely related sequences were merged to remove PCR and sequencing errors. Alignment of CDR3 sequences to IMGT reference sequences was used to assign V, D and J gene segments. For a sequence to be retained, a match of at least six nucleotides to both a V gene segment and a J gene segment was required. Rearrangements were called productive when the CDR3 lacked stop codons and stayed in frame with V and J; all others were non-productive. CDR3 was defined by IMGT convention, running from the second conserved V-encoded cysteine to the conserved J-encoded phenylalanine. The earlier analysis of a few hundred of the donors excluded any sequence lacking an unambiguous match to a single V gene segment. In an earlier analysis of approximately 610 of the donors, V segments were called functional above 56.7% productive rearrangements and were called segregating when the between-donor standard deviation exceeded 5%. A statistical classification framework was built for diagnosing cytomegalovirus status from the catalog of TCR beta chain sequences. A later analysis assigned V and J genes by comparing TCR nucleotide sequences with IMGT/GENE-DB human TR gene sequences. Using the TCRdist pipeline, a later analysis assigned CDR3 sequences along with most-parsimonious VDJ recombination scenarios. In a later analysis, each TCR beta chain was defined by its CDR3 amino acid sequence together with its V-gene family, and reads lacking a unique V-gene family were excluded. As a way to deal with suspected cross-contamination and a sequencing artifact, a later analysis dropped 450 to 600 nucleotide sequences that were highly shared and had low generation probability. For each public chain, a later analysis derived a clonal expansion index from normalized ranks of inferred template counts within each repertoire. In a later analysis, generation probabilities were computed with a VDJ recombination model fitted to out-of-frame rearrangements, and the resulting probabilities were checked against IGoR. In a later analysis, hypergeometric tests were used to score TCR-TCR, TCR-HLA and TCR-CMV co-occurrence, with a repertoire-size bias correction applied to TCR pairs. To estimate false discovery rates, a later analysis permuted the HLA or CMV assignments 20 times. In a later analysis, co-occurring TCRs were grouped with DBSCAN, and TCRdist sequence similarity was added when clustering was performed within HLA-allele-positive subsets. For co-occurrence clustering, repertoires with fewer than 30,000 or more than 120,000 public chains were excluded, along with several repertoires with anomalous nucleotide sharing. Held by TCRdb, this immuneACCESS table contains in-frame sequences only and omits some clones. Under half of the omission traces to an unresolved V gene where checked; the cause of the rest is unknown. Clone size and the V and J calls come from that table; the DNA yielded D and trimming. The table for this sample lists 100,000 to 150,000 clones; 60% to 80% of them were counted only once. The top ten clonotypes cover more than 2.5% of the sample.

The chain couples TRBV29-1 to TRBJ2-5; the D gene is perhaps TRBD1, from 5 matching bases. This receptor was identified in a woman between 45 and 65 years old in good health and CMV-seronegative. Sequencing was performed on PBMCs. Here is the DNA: TGCAGCGCTGGTGACAGAGAAGAGACCCAGTACTTC. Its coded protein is CSAGDREETQYF.